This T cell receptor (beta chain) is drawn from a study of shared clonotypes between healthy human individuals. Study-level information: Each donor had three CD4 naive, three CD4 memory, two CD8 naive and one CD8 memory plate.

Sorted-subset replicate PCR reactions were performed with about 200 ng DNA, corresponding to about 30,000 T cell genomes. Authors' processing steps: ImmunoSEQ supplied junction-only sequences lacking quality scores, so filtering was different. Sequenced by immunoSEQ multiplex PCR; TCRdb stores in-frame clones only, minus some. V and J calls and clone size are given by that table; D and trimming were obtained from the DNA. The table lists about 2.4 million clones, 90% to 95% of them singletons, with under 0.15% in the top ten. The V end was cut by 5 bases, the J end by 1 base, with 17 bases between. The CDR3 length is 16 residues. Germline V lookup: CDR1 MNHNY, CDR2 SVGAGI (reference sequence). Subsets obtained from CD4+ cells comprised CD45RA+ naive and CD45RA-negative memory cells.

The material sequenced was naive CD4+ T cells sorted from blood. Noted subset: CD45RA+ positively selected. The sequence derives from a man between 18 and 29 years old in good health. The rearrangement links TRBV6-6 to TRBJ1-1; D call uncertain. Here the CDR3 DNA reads TGTGCCAGCAGTCAATCAGTTTTTCCACAGAACACTGAAGCTTTCTTT. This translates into CASSQSVFPQNTEAFF.